The clone carrying this T cell receptor (beta chain) was counted many times. Its antigen is unidentified. This specimen comes from a study of Graves' ophthalmopathy and Graves' hyperthyroidism. The CDR3 extends over 13 amino acids. Germline values: CDR1 LNHDA, CDR2 SQIVND (reference sequence). Trimming removed 4 bases from V and 7 bases from J; junction bases left unmatched: 1. Researchers took RNA transcripts and amplified TCR beta CDR3 regions from them. HTBI primers were employed in first-round RT-PCR, then a second-round multiplex PCR followed. TCRdb called the multiplex PCR reads again in MiXCR, with one record for every CDR3 protein. The sample has over a million distinct CDR3 sequences, 35% to 40% seen once. Study observations and caveats: The model's prediction of ophthalmopathy progression had 65% to 71% sensitivity and less than 75% specificity.

Pregnant or lactating patients and those with other autoimmune diseases or uncontrolled infections were excluded. The sequence was collected from an adult man with Graves' hyperthyroidism. The sequenced sample was peripheral blood or thyroid tissue (not recorded which). The genes are TRBV19 and TRBJ1-6; 7 nucleotides line up with TRBD1. CDR3 loop: CASSTGQNSPLHF. The CDR3 DNA is TGTGCCAGTAGTACGGGACAGAATTCACCCCTCCACTTT.